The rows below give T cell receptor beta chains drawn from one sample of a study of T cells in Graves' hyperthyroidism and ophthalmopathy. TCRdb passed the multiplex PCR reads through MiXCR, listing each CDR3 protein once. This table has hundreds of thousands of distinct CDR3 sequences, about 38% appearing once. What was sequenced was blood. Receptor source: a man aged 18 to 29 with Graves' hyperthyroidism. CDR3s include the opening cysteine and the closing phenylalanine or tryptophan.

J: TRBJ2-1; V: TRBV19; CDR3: CATQTSNSYNEQFF
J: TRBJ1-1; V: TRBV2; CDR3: CASMGLGYEAFF
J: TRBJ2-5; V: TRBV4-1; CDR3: CASSRLGAETQYF
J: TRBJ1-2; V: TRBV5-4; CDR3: CASSKGHVEGYTF
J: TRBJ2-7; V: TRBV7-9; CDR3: CASSTGQVVYEQYF
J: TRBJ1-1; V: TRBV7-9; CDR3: CASSDPGLRAFF
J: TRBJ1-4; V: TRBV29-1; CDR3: CSVLGDNNEKLFF
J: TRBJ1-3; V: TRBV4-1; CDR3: CASSQSGFPGNTIYF
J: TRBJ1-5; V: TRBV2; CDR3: CASSSNSNHPQHF
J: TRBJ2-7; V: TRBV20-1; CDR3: CSAREGASGRMYEQYF
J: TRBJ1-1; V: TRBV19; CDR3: CASSIGGTFAFF
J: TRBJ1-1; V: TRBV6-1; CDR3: CASSDAGVNTEAFF
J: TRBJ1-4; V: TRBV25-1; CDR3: CASSEIGGLFEKLFF
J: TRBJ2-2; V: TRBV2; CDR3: CASQGSANTGELLF
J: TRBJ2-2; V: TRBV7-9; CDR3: CASSSGKLFF
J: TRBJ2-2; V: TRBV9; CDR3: CASSVGGSLGELFF
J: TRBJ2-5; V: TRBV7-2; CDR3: CASSLKAYSFQETQYF
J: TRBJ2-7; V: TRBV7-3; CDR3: CASSQDRVGEQYF
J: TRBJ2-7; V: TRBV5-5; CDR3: CASSLEGATYEQYF
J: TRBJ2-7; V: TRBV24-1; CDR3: CATSAGQEEGEQYF
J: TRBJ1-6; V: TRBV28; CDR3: CASSQGQFISPLHF
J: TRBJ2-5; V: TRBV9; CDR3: CASSVGGGHQETQYF
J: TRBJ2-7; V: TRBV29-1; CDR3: CSVEDRVRTGPPYEQYF
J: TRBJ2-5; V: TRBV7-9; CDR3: CASSGSTGMRETQYF
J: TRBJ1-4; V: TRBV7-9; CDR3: CASSRATGENEKLFF
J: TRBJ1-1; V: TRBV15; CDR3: CATSRPGSRRGTEAFF
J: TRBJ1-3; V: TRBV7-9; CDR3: CASSQDRGFGNTIYF
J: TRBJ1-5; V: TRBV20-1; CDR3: CSAYETGVGNQPQHF
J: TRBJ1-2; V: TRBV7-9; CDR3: CASDSGYGYTF
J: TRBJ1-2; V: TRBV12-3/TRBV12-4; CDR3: CASSFPGGYDGYTF
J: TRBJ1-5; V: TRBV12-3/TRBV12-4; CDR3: CASSPRDFNQPQHF
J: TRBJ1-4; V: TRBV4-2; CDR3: CASSQVAGEKLFF
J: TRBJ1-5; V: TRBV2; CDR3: CASSQDSPAGGSNQPQHF
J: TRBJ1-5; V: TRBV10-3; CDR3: CASSFLQDPQPQHF
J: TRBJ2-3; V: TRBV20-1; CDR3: CSAPPMGRGGADTQYF
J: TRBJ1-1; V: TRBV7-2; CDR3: CASSLAGSGYTEAFF
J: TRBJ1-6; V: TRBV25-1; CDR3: CASSGTGVGSPLHF
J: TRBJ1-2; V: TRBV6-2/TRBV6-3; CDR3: CASSYQSGTGAYGYTF
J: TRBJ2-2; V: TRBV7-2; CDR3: CASSFSGVTGELFF
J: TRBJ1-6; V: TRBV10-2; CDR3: CASSGQGAAPLHF
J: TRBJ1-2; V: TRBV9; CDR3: CASSVGGQVQGYTF
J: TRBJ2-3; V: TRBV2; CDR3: CASWTGGTDTQYF
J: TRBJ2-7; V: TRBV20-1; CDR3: CSARSTENSYEQYF